This T cell receptor (beta chain) was captured by sequencing in a study of blood T cell repertoires in COVID-19. Study details: Samples representing acute and convalescent COVID-19 were sourced from the United States, Italy and Spain. T cells, B-cell-depleted T cells, or PBMCs provided the cDNA or gDNA that served as material.

Original analysis: Amplified reference gene primers provided the basis for estimating nucleated cell counts. Produced via immunoSEQ multiplex PCR; TCRdb's table is partial and in-frame only. V, J and clone size were drawn from that table, and D and trimming were deduced from the DNA. The sample holds 210,000 or so clones; just over 90% are singletons and the top ten take more than 0.95%. This CDR3 is built from 14 residues. The sequence came from a man aged 30-40 years with acute or convalescent COVID-19. The chain couples TRBV1 to TRBJ2-7; the table gives TRBD1 as D, unverified against the DNA. TRBV1 is given as a pseudogene. Sample: peripheral blood. The CDR3 reads CTGSPGTGTYEQYF. Written as DNA, the CDR3 is TGCACCGGCAGCCCCGGGACAGGGACCTACGAGCAGTACTTC.